Listed below are T cell receptor beta chains from one sample, sequenced in a study of blood T cell repertoires in COVID-19. Sequencing was performed with immunoSEQ multiplex PCR; in TCRdb, only in-frame clones are kept and a portion is missing. The table lists approximately 200,000 clones, about 88% of them singletons, with 2% to 2.5% in the top ten. Input material: PBMCs or T cells enriched from blood (not recorded which). The receptor set was obtained from a woman in her forties with acute COVID-19. The conserved cysteine and the conserved F or W are not part of the CDR3 here. The D gene is left open where the match is weak.

v_call	j_call	cdr3_length	d_call	cdr3_aa
TRBV2	TRBJ1-5	13	TRBD1	ASSVGQGASQPQH
TRBV2	TRBJ1-2	11	NA	ASSPQGLGGYT
TRBV28	TRBJ1-2	12	TRBD1	ASSLWTGGYGYT
TRBV9	TRBJ1-1	16	TRBD1	ASSVAGGTGVDGAEAF
TRBV2	TRBJ1-1	11	NA	ASSMELNTEAF
TRBV9	TRBJ2-3	16	NA	ASSVREGPGQVADTQY
TRBV5-6	TRBJ1-1	17	TRBD1	ASSLATTGPFWVNTEAF
TRBV2	TRBJ2-1	12	TRBD2	ASSETSGGREQF
TRBV6-6	TRBJ1-2	10	NA	ASSPRTDGYT
TRBV10-3	TRBJ1-2	13	NA	AISPLGQQNYGYT
TRBV19	TRBJ2-1	14	TRBD1	ASSVIGTDSYNEQF
TRBV12-5	TRBJ2-1	15	TRBD2	ASGFQKAGGPGNEQF
TRBV27	TRBJ2-1	15	NA	ASSLDSGLTSYNEQF
TRBV2	TRBJ1-2	10	NA	ASWGGDYGYT
TRBV7-9	TRBJ2-1	12	NA	ASSPQGLDNEQF
TRBV28	TRBJ1-2	13	NA	ASSLVRVRSDGYT
TRBV7-9	TRBJ1-4	14	NA	ASSLAEGRMNEKLF
TRBV3-1/TRBV3-2	TRBJ2-6	13	NA	ASSQGRAGANVLT
TRBV4-3	TRBJ1-2	12	NA	ASSPRIDLAGYT
TRBV2	TRBJ2-3	13	NA	ASSERGSITDTQY
TRBV5-4	TRBJ2-3	14	TRBD2	ASSSGLAGVADTQY
TRBV6-1	TRBJ1-2	13	NA	ASSERAGQLYGYT
TRBV7-3	TRBJ2-2	13	NA	ASSLKGSGTGELF
TRBV5-4	TRBJ2-3	14	NA	ASSSLGHVSTDTQY
TRBV20-1	TRBJ1-1	8	TRBD1	SAIRGRPN
TRBV10-3	TRBJ1-3	15	NA	AISDLGRGLSGNTIY
TRBV11-3	TRBJ2-5	13	TRBD1	ASSARQGAAETQY
TRBV7-2	TRBJ2-2	12	NA	ASSLEASTGELF
TRBV27	TRBJ1-4	14	NA	ASRTLRAGMKEKLF
TRBV7-9	TRBJ2-2	12	TRBD1	ASSFQGVTGELF
TRBV3-1/TRBV3-2	TRBJ2-5	14	NA	ASSQDIGQVQETQY
TRBV20-1	TRBJ2-7	9	NA	SVVGLNEQY
TRBV18	TRBJ2-1	13	TRBD2	ASSSPLAGADEQF
TRBV9	TRBJ2-2	14	TRBD2	ASSAGTSGYTGELF
TRBV25-1	TRBJ1-2	16	NA	ASSEGDWAGQTNYGYT
TRBV7-3	TRBJ2-7	11	NA	ASSPARGVEQY
TRBV4-2	TRBJ2-3	13	NA	ASSQGGSVDDTQY